These 21 T cell receptor beta chains were sequenced from one sample in a study of glioma-infiltrating T cells. Amplification of TCR alpha and beta CDR3 regions from RNA used iRepertoire nested multiplex PCR. MiXCR, run by TCRdb on the multiplex PCR reads, gives a single entry per CDR3 protein. The sample lists under 200,000 distinct CDR3 sequences, around 42% occurring once. The sequenced sample consisted of glioma tissue, nonneoplastic brain tissue, or PBMCs (not recorded which). The receptors were gathered from a human donor with low-grade glioma or glioblastoma, undergoing nonglioma brain surgery, or in good health (not recorded which).

Turning to this clonotype: Being one base from a much bigger clone, this may be a read error. The chain combines TRBV7-2 with TRBJ2-5; TRBD2 agrees at 9 bases. The CDR3 totals 15 residues. Germline V CDR1 and CDR2: SGHTA, FQGNSA. The CDR3 nucleotides read TGTGCCAGCAGCTTAAATAGCGGGAGCGGTGAGACCAAGTACTTC. Its translation is CASSLNSGSGETKYF. Together with reference TRBV7-2 and TRBJ2-5, the CDR3 gives the full variable domain: GAGVSQSPSNKVTEKGKDVELRCDPISGHTALYWYRQSLGQGLEFLIYFQGNSAPDKSGLPSDRFSAERTGGSVSTLTIQRTQQEDSAVYLCASSLNSGSGETKYFGPGTRLLVL.

Remarks on this clonotype: Since a much larger clone is just one base distant, this may be a read error. V usage is TRBV2 and J usage is TRBJ1-1; D unresolved. Per germline, CDR1 SNHLY and CDR2 FYNNEI. The CDR3 is made up of 14 amino acids. The CDR3 DNA reads as TGTGCCAGCAGTACCCCTCATGGGTCGGCTGAGGCTTTCTTT. Amino acids: CASSTPHGSAEAFF. The entire variable domain, with the rest obtained from reference TRBV2 and TRBJ1-1, is as follows: EPEVTQTPSHQVTQMGQEVILRCVPISNHLYFYWYRQILGQKVEFLVSFYNNEISEKSEIFDDQFSVERPDGSNFTLKIRSTKLEDSAMYFCASSTPHGSAEAFFGQGTRLTVV.

Of note for this clonotype: This may arise from a read error, as a much more abundant clone is one base away. This sequence joins TRBV28 and TRBJ1-2; no firm D call. V lost 7 bases and J lost 7, with 7 bases in between. The CDR3 covers 10 residues. Germline CDR1 MDHEN, CDR2 SYDVKM. In DNA form, the CDR3 reads TGTGCCAGCATGAATCGTGGCTACACCTTC. It is translated as CASMNRGYTF.

As regards this clonotype: A clone one base away is much larger, so this may be a read error. The CDR3 ends on some other residue instead of the conserved phenylalanine or tryptophan, so this is likely a read error. As DNA, the CDR3 is TGTGCCAGCACAGGAAATGAGCAGTTCCTC. Its protein is CASTGNEQFL. The chain employs TRBV28 and TRBJ2-1; D unclear. The CDR3 consists of 10 residues. Between the trimmed V and J ends, which lost 7 bases and 7 bases, there was a span of 5 bases. Germline V lookup: CDR1 MDHEN, CDR2 SYDVKM.

This chain connects TRBV10-3 to TRBJ2-1; 10 nucleotides match TRBD2. Germline CDR1 ENHRY, CDR2 SYGVKD. This CDR3 contains 15 residues. The trim removed 6 bases at V and 6 bases at J, leaving 8 bases unmatched. The DNA for the CDR3 is TGTGCCATCAGGCCCAGCGGGAGGGAGGGCAATGAGCAGTTCTTC. Translating gives CAIRPSGREGNEQFF.

Of note for this clonotype: It may be a read error: a sequence one base away is much more abundant. The rearrangement uses TRBV2 and TRBJ2-3; 9 bases agree with TRBD2. The germline V gene has CDR1 SNHLY and CDR2 FYNNEI. The CDR3 has 14 residues. CDR3 DNA: TGTGCCAGCAGTGTTGTGACTAGCGGTGATAAGCAGTATTTT. It codes for CASSVVTSGDKQYF.

This clonotype was seen a few times. A clone one base away is much larger, so this may be a read error. The rearrangement uses TRBV28 and TRBJ2-1, with D hard to call. This CDR3 has 13 residues. V was cut by 2 bases and J by 10 bases, with 12 bases left in between. Germline V gene lookup returns CDR1 MDHEN and CDR2 SYDVKM. The CDR3 DNA sequence: TGTGCCAGCAGTTTACCCGGATCCTACGAGCAGTTCTTC. It is translated as CASSLPGSYEQFF.

This clonotype was found once. A much larger clone differs by one base, so this may be a read error. This chain uses TRBV7-2 with TRBJ1-5, with D perhaps matching TRBD1 (5 bases). CDR3 size: 15 residues. CDR1 and CDR2 from the germline V gene are SGHTA and FQGNSA. CDR3 amino acids: CARSLGRALGQPQHF. For the CDR3, the DNA is TGTGCCAGAAGCTTAGGCAGGGCGTTGGGTCAGCCCCAGCATTTT.

This sequence joins TRBV20-1 and TRBJ2-7; the D is unclear. V lost 3 bases to trimming and J lost 8 bases, with 14 bases between them. The length of the CDR3 is 12 residues. Germline V gene sequence: CDR1 DFQATT, CDR2 SNEGSKA (reference sequence). Written as DNA, the CDR3 is TGCAGTGCTAGTCCCTTGACCTATCAGCAGTACTTC. It yields the protein CSASPLTYQQYF.

V gene TRBV7-9 combines with J gene TRBJ1-3; TRBD1 aligns across 10 bases. This CDR3 comprises 15 residues. Germline V lookup: CDR1 SEHNR, CDR2 FQNEAQ (reference sequence). J lost 4 bases, V lost 7 bases, and 7 bases had no gene match. The CDR3 spells CASKPTGGSGNTIYF. As DNA, the CDR3 is TGTGCCAGCAAACCGACAGGGGGCTCCGGAAACACCATATATTTT.

This clonotype was detected many times. The chain has TRBV20-1 and TRBJ2-3, with 13 bases identical to TRBD2. Per germline, CDR1 DFQATT and CDR2 SNEGSKA (reference sequence). With V trimmed by 0 bases and J by 6 bases, 3 bases remained unmatched. The CDR3 totals 15 residues. In nucleotides, the CDR3 is TGCAGTGCTAGAGACGGACTAGCGGGAGCGGATACGCAGTATTTT. It codes for CSARDGLAGADTQYF.

Remarks on this clonotype: A much bigger clone sits one base away, suggesting this may be a read error. The rearrangement uses TRBV2 and TRBJ2-6; possible D gene TRBD2, 5 bases. The V and J ends lost 4 bases and 2 bases respectively, with 12 bases between them. The CDR3 consists of 16 residues. Germline loops: CDR1 SNHLY, CDR2 FYNNEI. CDR3 nucleotides: TGTGCCAGCAGTGGAGTCGGGGTAACTGGGGCCAACGTCCTGACTTTC. Its translation is CASSGVGVTGANVLTF.

This clonotype was found many times. The rearrangement joins TRBV15 to TRBJ2-2; D possibly corresponds to TRBD2 (6 bases). The CDR3 has 17 residues. Trimming removed 0 bases from V and 6 bases from J, with 17 bases in between. CDR1 LNHNV and CDR2 YYDKDF come from the germline V gene (reference sequence). Here the CDR3 reads CATSRDGGGFGAGELFF. As DNA, the CDR3 is TGTGCCACCAGCAGAGATGGGGGAGGATTCGGGGCCGGGGAGCTGTTTTTT. Using reference TRBV15 and TRBJ2-2 for the parts outside the CDR3, the full variable domain is DAMVIQNPRYQVTQFGKPVTLSCSQTLNHNVMYWYQQKSSQAPKLLFHYYDKDFNNEADTPDNFQSRRPNTSFCFLDIRSPGLGDTAMYLCATSRDGGGFGAGELFFGEGSRLTVL.

The table lists this clonotype with a few counts. This sequence joins TRBV11-3 and TRBJ2-7; D uncertain. Trimming removed 1 base at V and 6 bases at J, with 10 bases between. The CDR3 runs to 13 residues. Germline CDR1 SGHNT, CDR2 YENEEA. DNA of the CDR3: TGTGCCAGCAGCTTAGGGCCGGGCCGCGAGCAGTACTTC. Translation: CASSLGPGREQYF.

The chain carries TRBV3-1 and TRBJ2-7, with 7 bases lining up with TRBD1. Trimming removed 1 base from V and 4 bases from J; junction bases left unmatched: 7. This CDR3 contains 15 residues. Germline CDR1 is LGHDT and CDR2 is YNNKEL (reference sequence). The CDR3 loop is CASSQGTGDWYEQYF. The DNA for the CDR3 is TGTGCCAGCAGCCAAGGTACAGGGGATTGGTACGAGCAGTACTTC.

There are a few counts of this clonotype. CDR3 sequence (DNA): TGTGCCAGCAGCCAACAAGCGGCTAGCACAGATACGCAGTATTTT. Protein sequence: CASSQQAASTDTQYF. V is TRBV14 and J is TRBJ2-3, with D possibly TRBD2 on 5 matching bases. CDR3 length equals 15 residues. Trimming cost V 2 bases and J 0 bases, with 9 bases left between them. Germline CDR1 is SGHDN and CDR2 is FVKESK. Filled out from reference TRBV14 and TRBJ2-3, the complete variable domain reads EAGVTQFPSHSVIEKGQTVTLRCDPISGHDNLYWYRRVMGKEIKFLLHFVKESKQDESGMPNNRFLAERTGGTYSTLKVQPAELEDSGVYFCASSQQAASTDTQYFGPGTRLTVL.

The rearrangement uses TRBV4-1 and TRBJ2-3; D not resolved. The CDR3 runs to 13 residues. Trimming pared 5 bases from V and 3 bases from J, leaving 9 bases between. CDR1 is MGHRA and CDR2 is YSYEKL in the germline V gene. DNA of the CDR3: TGCGCCAGCAGCTCACTACAAACAGATACGCAGTATTTT. Its protein product is CASSSLQTDTQYF.

This clonotype was seen a few times. The chain joins TRBV2 to TRBJ1-2; 8 bases fit TRBD1. From germline, CDR1 is SNHLY and CDR2 FYNNEI. The length of the CDR3 is 13 residues. Trimming took 6 bases from V and 6 from J; bases not matched to a gene: 6. CDR3 sequence reads: CASRPGQENGYTF. CDR3 bases: TGTGCCAGCAGGCCGGGACAGGAAAATGGCTACACCTTC.

Comments on this clonotype: The final CDR3 position lacks the conserved phenylalanine or tryptophan, pointing to a likely read error. The rearrangement links TRBV11-2 to TRBJ1-1; D is uncertain. The length of the CDR3 is 13 residues. From germline, CDR1 is SGHAT and CDR2 FQNNGV. Trimming stripped 2 bases from V and 4 bases from J, with 8 bases between. CDR3 amino acids: CASSLLRGTEAFS. The CDR3 DNA reads as TGTGCCAGCAGCTTATTGCGGGGCACTGAAGCTTTCTCT.

For this clonotype: An end of the junction does not agree with germline; a read error may underlie this. The gene calls are TRBV3-1 and TRBJ2-7; the D is unclear. The CDR3 is made up of 12 amino acids. Germline CDR1 reads LGHDT; CDR2 reads YNNKEL (reference sequence). Here the CDR3 DNA reads TGTGGCAGCAGCCAGCACTCCTACGAGCAGTACTTC. This encodes CGSSQHSYEQYF.

To note about this clonotype: This may arise from a read error, as a much more abundant clone is one base away. The chain uses TRBV28 and TRBJ2-7; TRBD1 agrees at 9 bases. The CDR3 sequence is 16 residues long. The V segment lost 5 bases and the J segment 2 bases; nucleotides outside the gene matches: 10. Germline V lookup: CDR1 MDHEN, CDR2 SYDVKM. The CDR3 loop is CASSRLGTGLPYEQYF. The CDR3 DNA follows: TGTGCCAGCAGTCGCCTCGGGACAGGGCTACCCTACGAGCAGTACTTC.